The 30 T cell receptor beta chains listed next were all sequenced from one sample in a study of cytomegalovirus exposure and HLA in healthy donors. The PCR used 60 Vbeta and 13 Jbeta primers. Clones were read by immunoSEQ multiplex PCR, and TCRdb kept only the in-frame ones, dropping some. The table lists some 140,000 clones, around 75% of them singletons. Sequencing input: PBMCs. The receptors were sampled from a man younger than 40 in good health and CMV-seropositive.

This clone was recorded only once. The rearrangement joins TRBV4-3 to TRBJ2-3, with TRBD2 as a possible D gene (6 bases). V dropped 1 base and J dropped 2 bases, with 13 bases sitting between them. This CDR3 is built from 16 residues. Per germline, CDR1 LGHNA and CDR2 YSLEER. CDR3 region: CASSQVALAHTDTQYF. CDR3 sequence (DNA): TGCGCCAGCAGCCAAGTCGCCCTAGCGCACACAGATACGCAGTATTTT.

The chain recombines TRBV28 with TRBJ1-1; tentative D call: TRBD1 (6 bases). Germline V gene data show CDR1 as MDHEN and CDR2 as SYDVKM. The CDR3 has 15 residues. The V end lost 5 bases, the J end lost 0 bases, and 13 bases lay between the germline ends. CDR3 bases: TGTGCCAGCAGTCCTACGGGACATATGAACACTGAAGCTTTCTTT. This encodes CASSPTGHMNTEAFF.

The V gene is TRBV11-2, the J gene TRBJ2-7; TRBD2 matches at 8 bases. The CDR3 loop spans 14 amino acids. Germline V CDR1 and CDR2: SGHAT, FQNNGV. Trimming at V came to 5 bases and at J to 0 bases, leaving 3 bases not matched to a gene. Here the CDR3 DNA reads TGTGCCAGCAGCAACCGGGGGGGCTCCTACGAGCAGTACTTC. Translated, it gives CASSNRGGSYEQYF.

The sample holds a few counts of this clone. The chain combines TRBV7-8 with TRBJ2-3, with 8 bases that match TRBD1. Per the germline V gene, CDR1 is SGHVS and CDR2 is FQNEAQ. The CDR3 runs to 15 residues. Trimming cost V 5 bases and J 2 bases; bases outside gene matches: 6. CDR3 nucleotide sequence: TGTGCCAGCAGCGCTGACAGGGGCCCCACAGATACGCAGTATTTT. Protein: CASSADRGPTDTQYF.

The chain joins TRBV14 to TRBJ1-6; TRBD1 agrees at 7 bases. Trimming cost V 4 bases and J 10 bases; bases outside gene matches: 10. The CDR3 consists of 15 residues. Looked up from germline, CDR1 is SGHDN and CDR2 is FVKESK. CDR3 in amino acids: CASSPEAGGRSPLHF. The CDR3 DNA reads TGTGCCAGCAGCCCGGAGGCAGGGGGTCGATCACCCCTCCACTTT. Supplemented by reference TRBV14 and TRBJ1-6, the full variable domain reads EAGVTQFPSHSVIEKGQTVTLRCDPISGHDNLYWYRRVMGKEIKFLLHFVKESKQDESGMPNNRFLAERTGGTYSTLKVQPAELEDSGVYFCASSPEAGGRSPLHFGNGTRLTVT.

The gene calls are TRBV5-4 and TRBJ2-5; 8 positions agree with TRBD2. V shed 1 base and J 4 bases; nucleotides not matched to a gene: 6. Per the germline V gene, CDR1 is SGHNT and CDR2 is YYREEE (reference sequence). The length of the CDR3 is 15 residues. The CDR3 DNA sequence: TGTGCCAGCAGCTTGCCGACGGGGGGGGGAGAGACCCAGTACTTC. Translated: CASSLPTGGGETQYF.

This clone was seen once. The chain uses TRBV7-3 and TRBJ2-1, with D possibly being TRBD2 (6 bases). Between the trimmed V and J ends, which lost 5 bases and 1 base, there was a span of 12 bases. The length of the CDR3 is 15 residues. CDR1 is SGHTA, CDR2 FQGTGA, per germline. CDR3 DNA sequence: TGTGCCAGCAGCCAAAGCGGGCAGTCCTACAATGAGCAGTTCTTC. Its protein is CASSQSGQSYNEQFF.

The chain links TRBV18 to TRBJ2-5; D remains unclear. Trimming removed 0 bases at V and 5 bases at J, with 10 bases between. Germline CDR1 is KGHSH and CDR2 is LQKENI. The CDR3 is made up of 14 amino acids. The CDR3 loop is CASSPPGARETQYF. The CDR3 DNA reads TGTGCCAGCTCACCACCAGGAGCTCGGGAGACCCAGTACTTC.

The rearrangement joins TRBV4-3 to TRBJ2-2; TRBD2 matches 10 bases. V was pared by 0 bases and J by 6 bases, with 16 bases of the junction left unmatched. Germline V gene data show CDR1 as LGHNA and CDR2 as YSLEER. The CDR3 has 20 amino acids. CDR3 DNA sequence: TGCGCCAGCAGCCAAGATCAGGGGGGGTCGACTAGCGGGCTGTCCGGGGAGCTGTTTTTT. Its protein product is CASSQDQGGSTSGLSGELFF.

This clone showed up just a few times. This chain connects TRBV11-1 to TRBJ2-6; D gene uncertain. V was clipped by 2 bases and J by 0 bases, with 8 bases between them. CDR1 and CDR2 from the germline V gene are SGHAT and FQDESV (reference sequence). The CDR3 runs 16 residues. DNA of the CDR3: TGTGCCAGCAGCTTACCCCCTTTCTCTGGGGCCAACGTCCTGACTTTC. It specifies CASSLPPFSGANVLTF.

The chain recombines TRBV28 with TRBJ2-6, with TRBD1 matching over 12 bases. This CDR3 region has 19 residues. The germline V gene has CDR1 MDHEN and CDR2 SYDVKM. V trimming: 6 bases; J trimming: 4 bases; junction bases outside the gene matches: 13. CDR3 protein: CASSFRGGTGGGGANVLTF. The CDR3 DNA follows: TGTGCCAGCAGCTTCCGGGGCGGGACAGGGGGCGGAGGGGCCAACGTCCTGACTTTC.

The chain joins TRBV5-4 to TRBJ2-2; D not certain. This CDR3 is 12 amino acids long. Germline CDR1 reads SGHNT; CDR2 reads YYREEE (reference sequence). V shed 5 bases and J shed 3 bases, with 5 bases lying between them. As DNA, the CDR3 is TGTGCCAGCAGACGGGACACCGGGGAGCTGTTTTTT. Translating it yields CASRRDTGELFF.

With respect to this clone: A junction boundary mismatches the germline segment, possibly from a read error. The chain couples TRBV20-1 to TRBJ1-2; D ambiguous. Germline CDR1 is DFQATT and CDR2 is SNEGSKA (reference sequence). The CDR3 contains 11 residues. CDR3 amino acids: CSAGDGYGYTF. In DNA, the CDR3 is TGCAGTGCTGGAGACGGGTATGGCTACACCTTC.

The chain has TRBV15 and TRBJ2-5; D unclear. Germline V CDR1 and CDR2: LNHNV, YYDKDF (reference sequence). V lost 3 bases and J 0 bases, leaving 11 bases between the germline ends. This CDR3 is built from 15 residues. CDR3 amino acids: CATSRMRLDQETQYF. CDR3 in DNA: TGTGCCACCAGCAGGATGCGGTTGGACCAAGAGACCCAGTACTTC.

The chain combines TRBV29-1 with TRBJ2-5; D may be TRBD2 (6 bases). CDR3 size: 15 residues. The ends were cut back, 2 bases at V and 9 bases at J, with 22 bases in the middle. CDR1 SQVTM and CDR2 ANQGSEA come from the germline V gene. The CDR3 loop reads CSVESGVGPAVPQYF. The CDR3 DNA is TGCAGCGTTGAATCGGGGGTGGGCCCCGCGGTGCCCCAGTACTTC.

The rearrangement uses TRBV27 and TRBJ2-5, with 9 positions matching TRBD1. Germline V lookup: CDR1 MNHEY, CDR2 SMNVEV (reference sequence). The CDR3 length is 16 residues. With 5 bases clipped from V and 5 bases from J, the junction kept 12 bases outside the gene matches. The CDR3 region is CASSRLQTGGLETQYF. The DNA for the CDR3 is TGTGCCAGCAGTAGGTTACAAACAGGGGGCTTGGAGACCCAGTACTTC.

The chain employs TRBV25-1 and TRBJ1-6; TRBD1 agrees at 8 bases. Trimming took 6 bases from V and 10 from J; bases not matched to a gene: 8. The CDR3 has 14 residues. Looked up from germline, CDR1 is MGHDK and CDR2 is SYGVNS. CDR3 bases: TGTGCCAGCAGGATACCGGGACAGGTATCACCCCTCCACTTT. As protein: CASRIPGQVSPLHF.

The rearrangement uses TRBV27 and TRBJ2-2; 10 bases line up with TRBD2. The V segment lost 0 bases and the J segment 5 bases; nucleotides outside the gene matches: 12. The germline CDR1 and CDR2 sequences are MNHEY and SMNVEV (reference sequence). The CDR3 has 19 amino acids. The CDR3 bases are TGTGCCAGCAGTTTATCCCCATGGCTAGCGGGAGAGGGGACCGGGGAGCTGTTTTTT. It translates to CASSLSPWLAGEGTGELFF.

The J gene is TRBJ2-1, the V gene TRBV7-2; 8 nucleotides align to TRBD2. Trimming at V came to 4 bases and at J to 3 bases, leaving 5 bases not matched to a gene. The CDR3 totals 15 residues. Germline values: CDR1 SGHTA, CDR2 FQGNSA. The chain's CDR3 is CASSSTGGVYNEQFF. CDR3 in DNA: TGTGCCAGCAGCTCCACGGGGGGGGTCTACAATGAGCAGTTCTTC.

The V and J genes are TRBV28 and TRBJ1-2; TRBD1 agrees at 9 bases. Trimming took 4 bases from V and 6 from J; bases not matched to a gene: 6. This CDR3 is 14 amino acids long. Germline CDR1 reads MDHEN; CDR2 reads SYDVKM. CDR3 nucleotides: TGTGCCAGCAGTTCCCCGGGACAGGGCGATGGCTACACCTTC. Translation gives CASSSPGQGDGYTF.

The chain couples TRBV7-2 to TRBJ2-4; tentative D call: TRBD2 (5 bases). The length of the CDR3 is 15 residues. V shed 1 base and J shed 3 bases, with 10 bases lying between them. Per germline, CDR1 SGHTA and CDR2 FQGNSA. Here the CDR3 reads CASSLEYGVKNIQYF. CDR3 DNA sequence: TGTGCCAGCAGCTTAGAGTACGGGGTCAAAAACATTCAGTACTTC.

This clone was recorded a few times. The chain is built from TRBV29-1 and TRBJ1-2; 9 bases align to TRBD1. The CDR3 is 17 amino acids. V gave up 1 base and J gave up 0 bases; unmatched junction bases: 9. Germline values: CDR1 SQVTM, CDR2 ANQGSEA. As DNA, the CDR3 is TGCAGCGTTGAAGCAAGAACAGGGGGCCTCGCTAACTATGGCTACACCTTC. It specifies CSVEARTGGLANYGYTF.

The V gene is TRBV7-6, the J gene TRBJ2-3; weak D call: TRBD2 (6 bases). V was cut by 1 base and J by 4 bases, with 15 bases left in between. In germline, CDR1 is SGHVS, CDR2 FNYEAQ. There are 16 residues in the CDR3. CDR3 sequence: CASSLGGVTQADTQYF. The CDR3 region has the DNA TGTGCCAGCAGCTTAGGGGGGGTCACACAGGCAGATACGCAGTATTTT.

CDR3 amino acids: CASSLDTSGVPGELFF. Written as DNA, the CDR3 is TGTGCCAGCAGCTTGGACACTAGCGGAGTTCCCGGGGAGCTGTTTTTT. The chain has TRBV5-4 and TRBJ2-2, with TRBD2 matching over 8 bases. In germline, CDR1 is SGHNT, CDR2 YYREEE (reference sequence). With 0 bases clipped from V and 6 bases from J, the junction kept 7 bases outside the gene matches. The CDR3 is made up of 16 amino acids.

This CDR3 is CASSERQGGNQPQHF. The CDR3 DNA follows: TGTGCCAGCAGTGAAAGACAGGGTGGCAATCAGCCCCAGCATTTT. The gene calls are TRBV6-1 and TRBJ1-5; TRBD1 matches at 7 bases. The CDR3 extends over 15 amino acids. V shed 2 bases and J 2 bases; nucleotides not matched to a gene: 3. Germline CDR1 MNHNS, CDR2 SASEGT.

J is TRBJ2-7 and V is TRBV11-2; 10 positions match TRBD1. The J segment lost 3 bases and the V segment lost 5 bases, leaving 16 bases of the junction unmatched. The CDR3 covers 18 residues. Germline V CDR1 and CDR2: SGHAT, FQNNGV. CDR3 residues: CASSKQFPGTGDLYEQYF. CDR3 nucleotides: TGTGCCAGCAGCAAACAATTTCCCGGGACAGGGGATCTCTACGAGCAGTACTTC. Supplemented by reference TRBV11-2 and TRBJ2-7, the full variable domain reads EAGVAQSPRYKIIEKRQSVAFWCNPISGHATLYWYQQILGQGPKLLIQFQNNGVVDDSQLPKDRFSAERLKGVDSTLKIQPAKLEDSAVYLCASSKQFPGTGDLYEQYFGPGTRLTVT.

This chain links TRBV6-5 with TRBJ2-1; the match to TRBD1 covers 9 bases. The germline CDR1 and CDR2 sequences are MNHEY and SVGAGI. V gave up 2 bases and J gave up 6 bases; unmatched junction bases: 5. This CDR3 is 15 amino acids long. CDR3 DNA: TGTGCCAGCAGTTACGACAGGGGGTCGTTCAATGAGCAGTTCTTC. It specifies CASSYDRGSFNEQFF.

The chain uses TRBV15 and TRBJ1-6, with a weak D call TRBD1 (6 bases). Trimming took 0 bases from V and 10 from J, leaving 13 bases between them. The V gene's germline CDR1 is LNHNV and CDR2 YYDKDF (reference sequence). The CDR3 runs to 15 residues. In DNA form, the CDR3 reads TGTGCCACCAGCAGAGACAGGGGAAGAGAATCACCCCTCCACTTT. Its protein is CATSRDRGRESPLHF.

The chain combines TRBV7-6 with TRBJ2-3, with D possibly being TRBD2 (5 bases). Looked up from germline, CDR1 is SGHVS and CDR2 is FNYEAQ. V lost 7 bases to trimming and J lost 0 bases, with 14 bases between them. CDR3 length equals 15 residues. CDR3 nucleotide sequence: TGTGCCAGCACCCTCAGCGGAGCCAGCACAGATACGCAGTATTTT. It encodes CASTLSGASTDTQYF.

This chain uses TRBV7-2 with TRBJ2-1; a possible D gene is TRBD2 (6 bases). The CDR3 length is 18 residues. The V gene lost 6 bases and the J gene lost 8 bases, with 29 bases spanning the gap. In germline, CDR1 is SGHTA, CDR2 FQGNSA. The CDR3 coding sequence is TGTGCCAGCAGTGGCCGACTAGTATACGTGGGGGATAAGGATGAGCAGTTCTTC. Its protein is CASSGRLVYVGDKDEQFF. Looking up the rest from reference TRBV7-2 and TRBJ2-1 gives the full variable domain: GAGVSQSPSNKVTEKGKDVELRCDPISGHTALYWYRQSLGQGLEFLIYFQGNSAPDKSGLPSDRFSAERTGGSVSTLTIQRTQQEDSAVYLCASSGRLVYVGDKDEQFFGPGTRLTVL.